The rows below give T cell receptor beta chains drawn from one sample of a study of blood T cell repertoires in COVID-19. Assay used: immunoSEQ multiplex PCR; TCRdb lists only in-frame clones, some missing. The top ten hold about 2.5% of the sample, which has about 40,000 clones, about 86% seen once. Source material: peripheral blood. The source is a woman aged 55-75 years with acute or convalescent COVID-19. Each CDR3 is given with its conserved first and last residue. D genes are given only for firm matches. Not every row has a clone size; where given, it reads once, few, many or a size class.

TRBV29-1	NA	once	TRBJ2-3	CSVDPAASTDTQYF	TGCAGCGTTGACCCAGCGGCTAGCACAGATACGCAGTATTTT
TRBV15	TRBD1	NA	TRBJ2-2	CATSRGTGSTGELFF	TGTGCCACCAGCAGGGGGACAGGGTCAACCGGGGAGCTGTTTTTT
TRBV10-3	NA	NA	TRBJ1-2	CAISDFYNYGYTF	TGTGCCATCAGTGACTTCTATAACTATGGCTACACCTTC
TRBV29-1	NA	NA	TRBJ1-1	CSGYRASGTEAFF	TGCAGCGGATACAGGGCGAGCGGCACTGAAGCTTTCTTT
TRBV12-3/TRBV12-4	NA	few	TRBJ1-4	CASSLDTGEKLFF	TGTGCCAGCAGTTTAGATACAGGTGAAAAACTGTTTTTT
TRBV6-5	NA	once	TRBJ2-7	CASSLGRGLYEQYF	TGTGCCAGCAGTTTGGGCAGGGGACTATACGAGCAGTACTTC
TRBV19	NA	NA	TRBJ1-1	CATLRAGTEAFF	TGTGCCACTCTAAGGGCCGGGACAGAAGCTTTCTTT
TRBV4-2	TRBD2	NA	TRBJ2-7	CASSLERAGGDYEQYF	TGTGCCAGCAGCCTCGAGAGGGCGGGAGGAGACTACGAGCAGTACTTC
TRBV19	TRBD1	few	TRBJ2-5	CASSITGAGETQYF	TGTGCCAGTTCAATCACAGGGGCGGGAGAGACCCAGTACTTC
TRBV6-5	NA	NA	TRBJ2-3	CASRDRFSTDTQYF	TGTGCCAGCAGGGACAGATTTAGCACAGATACGCAGTATTTT
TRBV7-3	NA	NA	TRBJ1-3	CASSLSLHGKSIYF	TGTGCCAGCAGCTTATCACTACATGGCAAGTCGATATATTTT
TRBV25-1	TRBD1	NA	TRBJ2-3	CASSVDRGRGADTQYF	TGTGCCAGCAGTGTCGACAGGGGGCGAGGGGCAGATACGCAGTATTTT
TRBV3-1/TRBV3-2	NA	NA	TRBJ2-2	CASSQVGETRFGELFF	TGTGCCAGCAGCCAAGTTGGGGAGACCCGCTTCGGGGAGCTGTTTTTT
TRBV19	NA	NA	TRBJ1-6	CATGAGTGDSPLHF	TGTGCCACTGGAGCCGGGACGGGGGATTCACCCCTCCACTTT
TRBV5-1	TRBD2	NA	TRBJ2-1	CASSLNVAGGNEQFF	TGCGCCAGCAGCTTGAATGTGGCGGGGGGGAATGAGCAGTTCTTC
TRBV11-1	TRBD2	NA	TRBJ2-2	CATKGTSGGITGELFF	TGTGCCACCAAAGGGACTAGCGGGGGAATAACCGGGGAGCTGTTTTTT
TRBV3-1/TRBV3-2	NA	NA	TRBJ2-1	CASSQEVPGWGDEQFF	TGTGCCAGCAGCCAAGAAGTCCCTGGCTGGGGGGATGAGCAGTTCTTC
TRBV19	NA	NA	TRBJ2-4	CASSTGLLAKNIQYF	TGTGCCAGTAGTACAGGATTACTAGCCAAAAACATTCAGTACTTC
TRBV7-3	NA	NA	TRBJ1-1	CASSYTGNTEAFF	TGTGCCAGCAGCTATACAGGGAACACTGAAGCTTTCTTT
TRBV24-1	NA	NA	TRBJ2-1	CATSQLNEQFF	TGTGCCACCAGCCAACTCAATGAGCAGTTCTTC
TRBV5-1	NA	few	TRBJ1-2	CASSLSGVEYGYTF	TGCGCCAGCAGCTTGTCGGGAGTAGAATATGGCTACACCTTC
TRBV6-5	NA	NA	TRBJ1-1	CASNLSFEAFF	TGTGCCAGCAATCTGAGTTTTGAAGCTTTCTTT
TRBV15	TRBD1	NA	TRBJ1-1	CATSRRQGITEAFF	TGTGCCACCAGCAGAAGACAGGGGATCACTGAAGCTTTCTTT
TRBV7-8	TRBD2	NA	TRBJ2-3	CASSLMASGSTDTQYF	TGTGCCAGCAGCTTAATGGCTAGCGGGAGCACAGATACGCAGTATTTT
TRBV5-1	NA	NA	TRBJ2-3	CASSSQTFSTDTQYF	TGCGCCAGCAGCTCTCAGACTTTTAGCACAGATACGCAGTATTTT
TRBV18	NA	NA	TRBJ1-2	CASSPEPRQYYGYTF	TGTGCCAGCTCACCAGAACCCCGACAGTATTATGGCTACACCTTC
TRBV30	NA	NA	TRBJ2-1	CAWSDWGQLYNEQFF	TGTGCCTGGAGCGACTGGGGGCAGCTCTACAATGAGCAGTTCTTC
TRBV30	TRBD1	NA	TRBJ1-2	CAWSPQTGANYGYTF	TGTGCCTGGAGTCCCCAGACAGGGGCGAACTATGGCTACACCTTC
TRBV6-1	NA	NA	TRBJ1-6	CASSEYSNNSPLHF	TGTGCCAGCAGTGAATACAGTAATAATTCACCCCTCCACTTT
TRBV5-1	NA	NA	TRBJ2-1	CASLKGADRNEQFF	TGCGCCAGCCTCAAGGGAGCCGATCGGAATGAGCAGTTCTTC
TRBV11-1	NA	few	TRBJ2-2	CASSLLSRRSTGELFF	TGTGCCAGCAGCCTCCTTTCCCGGCGGAGCACCGGGGAGCTGTTTTTT
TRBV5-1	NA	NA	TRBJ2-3	CASGTRVLGTDTQYF	TGCGCCAGCGGCACCAGGGTGTTAGGCACAGATACGCAGTATTTT
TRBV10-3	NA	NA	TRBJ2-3	CAIRDRGTTDTQYF	TGTGCCATCAGGGACCGGGGGACCACAGATACGCAGTATTTT
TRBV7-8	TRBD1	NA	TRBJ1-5	CASSSLQGYSNQPQHF	TGTGCCAGCAGCTCATTACAGGGGTATAGCAATCAGCCCCAGCATTTT
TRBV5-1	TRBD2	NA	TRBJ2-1	CASSRTRDEQFF	TGCGCCAGCAGCCGGACTAGGGATGAGCAGTTCTTC
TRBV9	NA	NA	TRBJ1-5	CASSENGGLNQPQHF	TGTGCCAGCAGCGAGAATGGGGGGTTGAATCAGCCCCAGCATTTT
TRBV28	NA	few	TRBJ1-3	CASSSPEASGNTIYF	TGTGCCAGCAGTAGCCCGGAGGCCTCTGGTAACACCATATATTTT
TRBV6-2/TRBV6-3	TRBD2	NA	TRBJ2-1	CASSWTSGVSYEQFF	TGTGCCAGCAGTTGGACTAGCGGGGTATCCTATGAGCAGTTCTTC
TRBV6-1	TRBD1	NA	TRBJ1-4	CASSETGAGEKLFF	TGTGCCAGCAGTGAGACAGGGGCAGGCGAAAAACTGTTTTTT
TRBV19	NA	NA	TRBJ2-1	CASSTVRMVEQFF	TGTGCCAGTAGTACGGTGCGAATGGTTGAGCAGTTCTTC